The clone carrying this T cell receptor (beta chain) was counted only a few times. What it binds is unknown. Chemo-refractory metastatic non-small-cell lung cancer patients were treated with focal radiation plus CTLA-4 blockade with ipilimumab. Only in-frame clones appear in the TCRdb table, and some are missing; sequencing was by immunoSEQ multiplex PCR. Of about 32,000 clones in the sample, around 70% are singletons; the top ten hold 13% to 15%. Germline lookup yields CDR1 SGHVS and CDR2 FQNEAQ. The CDR3 is made up of 20 amino acids. The ends lost 5 bases at V and 4 bases at J; junction bases unmatched: 20. This entry belongs to a study of radiotherapy plus CTLA-4 blockade in lung cancer. At the level of the study: Disease control was present in around a third of patients, and objective responses in about 19%. General study points: Increased serum interferon-beta after radiation also reportedly predicted response strongly. Once radiotherapy plus ipilimumab had been given, TCR clones derived from tumor expanded in blood.

This specimen was peripheral blood, taken from a patient treated with radiotherapy plus ipilimumab. The chain carries TRBV7-8 and TRBJ1-1; 12 nucleotides align to TRBD1. The TCR was taken from a human donor with non-small cell lung cancer that progressed on radiotherapy plus ipilimumab. CDR3 region: CASSPMTGTGGFSGFTEAFF. CDR3 coding DNA: TGTGCCAGCAGCCCGATGACCGGGACAGGGGGCTTTTCTGGTTTCACTGAAGCTTTCTTT. Full variable domain (outside the CDR3, taken from reference TRBV7-8 and TRBJ1-1): GAGVSQSPRYKVAKRGQDVALRCDPISGHVSLFWYQQALGQGPEFLTYFQNEAQLDKSGLPSDRFFAERPEGSVSTLKIQRTQQEDSAVYLCASSPMTGTGGFSGFTEAFFGQGTRLTVV.